These 3 T cell receptor beta chains originate from one sample sequenced in a study of cytomegalovirus exposure and HLA in healthy donors. With 60 Vbeta and 13 Jbeta primers, the PCR was carried out. Generated by immunoSEQ multiplex PCR, the TCRdb table keeps only in-frame clones and is missing some. Of approximately 140,000 clones listed, around 79% are singletons. Input material: PBMCs. These TCRs come from a middle-aged woman in good health and CMV-seropositive.

This chain uses TRBV5-4 with TRBJ1-6; D is perhaps TRBD1 (5 bases). Deletions cut 4 bases from V and 10 bases from J, with 12 bases between. This CDR3 is 13 amino acids long. Germline V gives CDR1 SGHNT, CDR2 YYREEE (reference sequence). CDR3 nucleotides: TGTGCCAGCAGCACTGGGGGGGAATCACCCCTCCACTTT. Protein product: CASSTGGESPLHF.

The chain employs TRBV28 and TRBJ1-2, with D uncertain. This CDR3 is 13 amino acids long. The V gene's germline CDR1 is MDHEN and CDR2 SYDVKM. V was pared by 3 bases and J by 2 bases, with 7 bases between. CDR3 amino acids: CASSFDKNYGYTF. CDR3 sequence (DNA): TGTGCCAGCAGTTTTGACAAAAACTATGGCTACACCTTC.

The chain couples TRBV6-5 to TRBJ1-1; 7 bases agree with TRBD1. Germline V gene lookup returns CDR1 MNHEY and CDR2 SVGAGI. The CDR3 totals 14 residues. Trimming cost V 6 bases and J 4 bases; bases outside gene matches: 8. CDR3 nucleotides: TGTGCCAGCAGCAGAGGACAGGCCGTCACTGAAGCTTTCTTT. This gives the protein CASSRGQAVTEAFF.